These T cell receptor beta chains were read from a single sample in a study of CD8 T cells in Susac syndrome. Using its own MiXCR run on the immunoSEQ multiplex PCR reads, TCRdb lists one record per CDR3 protein. The sample shows approximately 65,000 distinct CDR3 sequences, 85% to 95% of them seen only once. Sequencing was carried out using CD8+ T cells from PBMCs. The origin of the receptors is a human donor in good health. The CDR3 runs from the conserved cysteine through the conserved F or W. D genes are given only for firm matches. Clone size appears in some rows only: once, few, many, or a class for an expanded clone.

j_gene,v_gene,d_gene,abundance,CDR3nt,CDR3aa
TRBJ2-2,TRBV28,NA,NA,TGTGCCAGCAGTCCCCCTCCGAGGGCAACGAACACCGGGGAGCTGTTTTTT,CASSPPPRATNTGELFF
TRBJ1-5,TRBV5-1,TRBD1,NA,TGCGCCAGCAGCGTTGCAGGGGGAGTCTCGGAATATCAGCCCCAGCATTTT,CASSVAGGVSEYQPQHF
TRBJ2-7,TRBV6-2/TRBV6-3,NA,few,TGTGCCAGCACTGTAAGACAGGTCTCCTACGAGCAGTACTTC,CASTVRQVSYEQYF
TRBJ2-7,TRBV6-1,NA,once,TGTGCCAGCAGTGAAGTTCACAGATACTACGAGCAGTACTTC,CASSEVHRYYEQYF
TRBJ2-1,TRBV25-1,NA,NA,TGTGCCAGCAGTGAAGGGGCTGTGGACAGTCAATTTTACAATGAGCAGTTCTTC,CASSEGAVDSQFYNEQFF
TRBJ2-7,TRBV6-5,TRBD1,NA,TGTGCCAGCAGTTACTCGGGGACAGGGTCCTACGAGCAGTACTTC,CASSYSGTGSYEQYF
TRBJ1-2,TRBV27,TRBD1,NA,TGTGCCAGCAGTGTACAACAGGGGGAGTTTTATGGCTACACCTTC,CASSVQQGEFYGYTF
TRBJ2-1,TRBV2,NA,NA,TGTGCCAGCAGGGAGTCATCCGGGACAAGCTCCTACAATGAGCAGTTCTTC,CASRESSGTSSYNEQFF
TRBJ1-1,TRBV11-2,TRBD1,NA,TGTGCCAGCAGCTTAAGGAACAGGGGGTTAAGGAACACTGAAGCTTTCTTT,CASSLRNRGLRNTEAFF
TRBJ1-6,TRBV4-2,NA,NA,TGTGCCAGCAGCCAAGTTGCCTTCTCCTATAATTCACCCCTCCACTTT,CASSQVAFSYNSPLHF
TRBJ1-1,TRBV12-3/TRBV12-4,NA,NA,TGTGCCAGCAGTTTATCCGCGGGCACCGCTGAAGCTTTCTTT,CASSLSAGTAEAFF
TRBJ1-5,TRBV16,NA,NA,TGTGCCAGCAGCCGCACCACCTCGATTAGCGATCAGCCCCAGCATTTT,CASSRTTSISDQPQHF
TRBJ2-2,TRBV4-2,TRBD2,NA,TGTGCCAGCAGCACCCATCTAGCGGGTACGACGGGCGGGGAGCTGTTTTTT,CASSTHLAGTTGGELFF
TRBJ1-2,TRBV27,TRBD1,NA,TGTGCCAGCAGTGACCGAGGCCCGGACAGGCCTGGGGATGGCTACACCTTC,CASSDRGPDRPGDGYTF
TRBJ2-4,TRBV9,NA,NA,TGTGCCAGCAGCGTAGGTGTAGCCAAAAACATTCAGTACTTC,CASSVGVAKNIQYF
TRBJ2-7,TRBV19,NA,NA,TGTGCCAGTAGCGGCAGGGCTGGTTACGAGCAGTACTTC,CASSGRAGYEQYF
TRBJ1-5,TRBV2,TRBD1,NA,TGTGCCAGCAGTCCAGGGACAGGTAATCAGCCCCAGCATTTT,CASSPGTGNQPQHF
TRBJ2-3,TRBV27,NA,NA,TGTGCCAGCAGCTACAGGGTACGCACAGATACGCAGTATTTT,CASSYRVRTDTQYF
TRBJ1-1,TRBV28,TRBD1,NA,TGTGCCAGCAGTTCTGACAGGGAGAGGAATGAAGCTTTCTTT,CASSSDRERNEAFF
TRBJ1-3,TRBV19,NA,NA,TGTGCCAGTCCCCGAGGAAACACCATATATTTT,CASPRGNTIYF
TRBJ2-2,TRBV28,NA,NA,TGTGCCAGCAGTTTATCGGGGGTCACCGGGGAGCTGTTTTTT,CASSLSGVTGELFF
TRBJ2-1,TRBV12-3/TRBV12-4,NA,once,TGTGCCAGCAGTCTACTAGACAGGAATGAGCAGTTCTTC,CASSLLDRNEQFF
TRBJ2-1,TRBV29-1,NA,NA,TGCAGCCCCGTAAGATACAATGAGCAGTTCTTC,CSPVRYNEQFF
TRBJ2-1,TRBV13,TRBD2,once,TGTGCCAGCAGCTTAGGAGCGGGGGGCTGGGGGAATGAGCAGTTCTTC,CASSLGAGGWGNEQFF
TRBJ2-1,TRBV7-9,TRBD2,NA,TGTGCCAGCAGCTCGATGCTAGCGGGTGGGAGCTCCTACAATGAGCAGTTCTTC,CASSSMLAGGSSYNEQFF
TRBJ2-7,TRBV27,NA,NA,TGTGCCAGCAGTTTATCCAGGGTTAGCGAGCAGTACTTC,CASSLSRVSEQYF
TRBJ2-7,TRBV11-2,NA,once,TGTGCCAGCAGCTTAGCCGCGGCAGATCACTACGAGCAGTACTTC,CASSLAAADHYEQYF
TRBJ2-6,TRBV5-1,NA,NA,TGCGCCACTACGACGAAGAGTTACTCTGGGGCCAACGTCCTGACTTTC,CATTTKSYSGANVLTF
TRBJ1-5,TRBV12-3/TRBV12-4,NA,NA,TGTGCCAGCAGTTTAGGGGAATATGCGCCCCAGCATTTT,CASSLGEYAPQHF
TRBJ2-3,TRBV4-1,NA,NA,TGCGCCAGCAGCCAAGAGATAAGGGACGTTAGCACAGATACGCAGTATTTT,CASSQEIRDVSTDTQYF
TRBJ2-7,TRBV29-1,NA,NA,TGCAGCGTTGAGGCGGGGGCGGGGTACGAGCAGTACTTC,CSVEAGAGYEQYF
TRBJ2-7,TRBV4-1,NA,NA,TGCGCCAGCAGCCAAGATTATGGGAGGCAGTTACCCTACGAGCAGTACTTC,CASSQDYGRQLPYEQYF